Below are 9 T cell receptor beta chains sequenced from a single sample in a study of blood T cell repertoires in COVID-19. The method was immunoSEQ multiplex PCR; TCRdb's version includes in-frame clones alone and lacks a portion of them. The sample has under 350,000 clones, just over 85% seen once. Sequencing used PBMCs or T cells enriched from blood (not recorded which). These receptors all stem from a woman between 35 and 50 years old with acute COVID-19.

The sample holds a few counts of this clone. This rearrangement joins TRBV19 to TRBJ1-1; 8 bases map to TRBD1. Germline values: CDR1 LNHDA, CDR2 SQIVND (reference sequence). The CDR3 extends over 15 amino acids. After removal of 3 bases from V and 1 base from J, the junction contained 4 bases not matched to a gene. CDR3 in amino acids: CASSMFDRGNTEAFF. The CDR3 nucleotides are TGTGCCAGTAGTATGTTCGACAGGGGGAACACTGAAGCTTTCTTT.

The rearrangement uses TRBV5-1 and TRBJ1-1; 7 bases line up with TRBD1. The germline V gene encodes CDR1 SGHRS and CDR2 YFSETQ. The CDR3 contains 15 residues. Trimming cost V 5 bases and J 1 base; bases outside gene matches: 8. The CDR3 loop reads CASSFSRQGNTEAFF. DNA for the CDR3: TGCGCCAGCAGTTTTTCACGACAGGGGAACACTGAAGCTTTCTTT.

The rearrangement links TRBV5-1 to TRBJ2-3; maybe TRBD2 (6 bases). The CDR3 has 14 residues. Per the germline V gene, CDR1 is SGHRS and CDR2 is YFSETQ. V was pared by 1 base and J by 1 base, with 7 bases between. As DNA, the CDR3 is TGCGCCAGCAGCTTGTCTAGCGGCACAGATACGCAGTATTTT. It codes for CASSLSSGTDTQYF.

This chain joins TRBV7-2 and TRBJ2-2; 8 bases agree with TRBD2. CDR3 size: 16 residues. The junction had 6 bases not matched to a gene; V was cut back by 2 bases and J by 4 bases. Germline V gene sequence: CDR1 SGHTA, CDR2 FQGNSA. DNA for the CDR3: TGTGCCAGCAGCTTATCCAGCGGGAGTTTCACCGGGGAGCTGTTTTTT. Translating gives CASSLSSGSFTGELFF.

The V and J genes are TRBV7-3 and TRBJ1-1; D not resolved. Germline CDR1 reads SGHTA; CDR2 reads FQGTGA. CDR3 length: 14 amino acids. The CDR3 DNA follows: TGTGTCCACCGCGCGATCCGGGGGAACACTGAAGCTTTCTTT. Protein sequence: CVHRAIRGNTEAFF.

This clone was picked up a small number of times. The chain is built from TRBV9 and TRBJ1-3; 7 positions match TRBD1. CDR1 and CDR2 from the germline V gene are SGDLS and YYNGEE. V was pared by 0 bases and J by 1 base, with 4 bases of the junction left unmatched. The CDR3 runs 16 residues. CDR3 in amino acids: CASSVAEGASGNTIYF. Here the CDR3 DNA reads TGTGCCAGCAGCGTAGCTGAGGGGGCGTCTGGAAACACCATATATTTT.

The chain joins TRBV7-2 to TRBJ1-1; tentative D call: TRBD1 (6 bases). The CDR3 covers 14 residues. Per the germline V gene, CDR1 is SGHTA and CDR2 is FQGNSA. Trimming shortened V by 6 bases and J by 0 bases, and 11 bases separated the two germline ends. The CDR3 is CASRPRGVNTEAFF. Written as DNA, the CDR3 is TGTGCCAGCAGACCCAGGGGAGTGAACACTGAAGCTTTCTTT. Using reference TRBV7-2 and TRBJ1-1 for the parts outside the CDR3, the full variable domain is GAGVSQSPSNKVTEKGKDVELRCDPISGHTALYWYRQSLGQGLEFLIYFQGNSAPDKSGLPSDRFSAERTGGSVSTLTIQRTQQEDSAVYLCASRPRGVNTEAFFGQGTRLTVV.

The rearrangement links TRBV24-1 to TRBJ2-1; 7 bases line up with TRBD1. This CDR3 spans 14 amino acids. Trimming at V came to 5 bases and at J to 9 bases, leaving 9 bases not matched to a gene. The germline V gene encodes CDR1 KGHDR and CDR2 SFDVKD. CDR3 region: CATSGPTGASEQFF. CDR3 nucleotide sequence: TGTGCCACCAGTGGCCCCACAGGGGCAAGTGAGCAGTTCTTC.

The rearrangement links TRBV7-3 to TRBJ2-2; TRBD2 agrees at 8 bases. CDR3 length: 19 residues. V lost 1 base and J lost 2; bases outside the gene matches: 12. CDR1 and CDR2 from the germline V gene are SGHTA and FQGTGA. CDR3 bases: TGTGCCAGCAGCTTAAAGGCCGTTCGCGGGGGGATAAACACCGGGGAGCTGTTTTTT. It is translated as CASSLKAVRGGINTGELFF. The whole variable domain, filled in from reference TRBV7-3 and TRBJ2-2, reads GAGVSQTPSNKVTEKGKYVELRCDPISGHTALYWYRQSLGQGPEFLIYFQGTGAADDSGLPNDRFFAVRPEGSVSTLKIQRTERGDSAVYLCASSLKAVRGGINTGELFFGEGSRLTVL.